This TCR beta chain was identified during a study of blood T cell repertoires in COVID-19. Across the study: Acute and convalescent COVID-19 specimens originated in the United States, Italy and Spain. Sample material is recorded as cDNA or gDNA derived from T cells, B-cell-depleted T cells, or PBMCs.

The table came from immunoSEQ multiplex PCR; TCRdb's copy has only in-frame clones and leaves some out. The repertoire holds under 550,000 clones, with approximately 90% as singletons. The CDR3 is made up of 15 amino acids. Germline loops: CDR1 MNHEY, CDR2 SMNVEV (reference sequence). V was clipped by 5 bases and J by 6 bases; unmatched bases: 8. This clone came up a few times. Seattle cases were enrolled at active infection and followed longitudinally. The V gene is TRBV27, the J gene TRBJ1-4; TRBD1 matches 8 bases. The sequence derives from a man younger than 30 with COVID-19, enrolled during active disease. Sequenced sample: peripheral blood. The CDR3 is CASSPQGAYDEKLFF. Here the CDR3 DNA reads TGTGCCAGCAGTCCGCAGGGGGCTTACGATGAAAAACTGTTTTTT.